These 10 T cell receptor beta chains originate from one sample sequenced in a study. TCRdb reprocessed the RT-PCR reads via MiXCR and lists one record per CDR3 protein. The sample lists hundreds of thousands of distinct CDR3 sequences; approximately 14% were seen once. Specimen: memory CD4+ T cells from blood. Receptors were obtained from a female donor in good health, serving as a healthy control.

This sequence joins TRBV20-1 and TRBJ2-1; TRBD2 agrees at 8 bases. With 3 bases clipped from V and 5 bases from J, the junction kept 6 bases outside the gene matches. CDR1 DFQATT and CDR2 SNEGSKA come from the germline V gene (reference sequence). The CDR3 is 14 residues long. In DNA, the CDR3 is TGCAGTGCTAGTAACGGGAGGGCCCACAATGAGCAGTTCTTC. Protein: CSASNGRAHNEQFF.

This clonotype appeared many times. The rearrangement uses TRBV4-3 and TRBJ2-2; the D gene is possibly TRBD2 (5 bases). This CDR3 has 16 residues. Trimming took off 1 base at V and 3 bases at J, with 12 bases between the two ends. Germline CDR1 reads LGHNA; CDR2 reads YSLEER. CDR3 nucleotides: TGCGCCAGCAGCCAAGGAAGAGACTACCACACCGGGGAGCTGTTTTTT. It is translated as CASSQGRDYHTGELFF.

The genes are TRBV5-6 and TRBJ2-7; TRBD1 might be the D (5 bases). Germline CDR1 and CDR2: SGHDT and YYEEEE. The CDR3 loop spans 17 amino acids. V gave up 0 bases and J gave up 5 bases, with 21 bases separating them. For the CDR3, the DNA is TGTGCCAGCAGCTTGGGAATGGCGGCAGGGTATGGAAACGAGCAGTACTTC. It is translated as CASSLGMAAGYGNEQYF.

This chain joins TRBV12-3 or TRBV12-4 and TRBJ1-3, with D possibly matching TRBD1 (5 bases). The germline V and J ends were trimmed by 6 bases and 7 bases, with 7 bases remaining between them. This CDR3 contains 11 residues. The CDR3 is CASSRGNTIYF. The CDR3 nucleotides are TGTGCCAGCAGCCGGGGGAACACCATATATTTT.

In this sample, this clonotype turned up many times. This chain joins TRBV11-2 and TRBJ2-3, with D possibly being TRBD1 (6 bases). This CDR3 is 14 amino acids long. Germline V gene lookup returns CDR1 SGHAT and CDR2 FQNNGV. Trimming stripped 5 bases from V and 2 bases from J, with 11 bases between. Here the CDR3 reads CASSLRDITDTQYF. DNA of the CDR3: TGTGCCAGCAGCCTTCGGGACATCACAGATACGCAGTATTTT.

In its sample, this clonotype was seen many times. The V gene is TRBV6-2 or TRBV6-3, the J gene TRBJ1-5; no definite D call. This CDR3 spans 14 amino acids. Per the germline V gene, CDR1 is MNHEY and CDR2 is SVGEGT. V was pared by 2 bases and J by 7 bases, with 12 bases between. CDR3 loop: CASSYGPGGQPQHF. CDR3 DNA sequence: TGTGCCAGCAGTTACGGGCCCGGTGGGCAGCCCCAGCATTTT.

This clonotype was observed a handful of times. CDR3 residues: CASSLTFGSYEQYF. In nucleotides, the CDR3 is TGTGCCAGCAGCTTAACGTTCGGGTCCTACGAGCAGTACTTC. The chain joins TRBV7-3 to TRBJ2-7; D remains ambiguous. Trimming took 0 bases from V and 1 from J, leaving 7 bases between them. Per germline, CDR1 SGHTA and CDR2 FQGTGA. The CDR3 totals 14 residues.

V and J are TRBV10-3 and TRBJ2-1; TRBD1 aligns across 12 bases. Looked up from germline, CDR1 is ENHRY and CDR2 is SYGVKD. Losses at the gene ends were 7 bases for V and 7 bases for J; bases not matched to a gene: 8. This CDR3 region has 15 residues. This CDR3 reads CAITPGTGGKNEQFF. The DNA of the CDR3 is TGTGCCATCACCCCCGGGACAGGGGGCAAGAATGAGCAGTTCTTC.

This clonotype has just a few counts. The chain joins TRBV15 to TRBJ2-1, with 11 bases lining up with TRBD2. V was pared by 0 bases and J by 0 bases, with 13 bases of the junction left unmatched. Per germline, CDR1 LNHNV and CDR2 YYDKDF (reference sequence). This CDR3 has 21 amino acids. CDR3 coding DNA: TGTGCCACCAGCAGAGATTCGGCTAGCGGGAGGACAAATCCCTCCTACAATGAGCAGTTCTTC. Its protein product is CATSRDSASGRTNPSYNEQFF.

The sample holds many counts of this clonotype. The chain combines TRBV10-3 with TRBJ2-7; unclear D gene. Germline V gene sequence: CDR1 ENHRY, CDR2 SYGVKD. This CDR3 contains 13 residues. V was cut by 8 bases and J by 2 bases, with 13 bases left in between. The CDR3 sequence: CAIADSGAYEQYF. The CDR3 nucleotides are TGTGCCATCGCCGACTCCGGCGCCTACGAGCAGTACTTC.